One sample yielded the 15 T cell receptor beta chains listed below, sequenced in a study of Graves' ophthalmopathy and Graves' hyperthyroidism. Amplification targeted the TCR beta CDR3 regions, with RNA transcripts as the source material. RT-PCR with HTBI primers came first, then second-round multiplex PCR. TCRdb analysed the multiplex PCR reads with MiXCR anew, one entry per CDR3 protein. The table records around 520,000 distinct CDR3 sequences, 35% to 45% of them present only once. The sample comprised peripheral blood or thyroid tissue (not recorded which). These receptor sequences come from an adult man with Graves' hyperthyroidism.

This clonotype was recorded many times. The chain employs TRBV10-3 and TRBJ2-7; 8 bases are shared with TRBD2. Germline values: CDR1 ENHRY, CDR2 SYGVKD. The J segment lost 4 bases and the V segment lost 2 bases, leaving 7 bases of the junction unmatched. The CDR3 covers 15 residues. CDR3 DNA: TGTGCCATCAGTGAGATGACGGGAGGGCCTTACGAGCAGTACTTC. Its translation is CAISEMTGGPYEQYF.

This clonotype appeared many times. The genes are TRBV2 and TRBJ1-2; the D gene is possibly TRBD1 (5 bases). The germline V gene encodes CDR1 SNHLY and CDR2 FYNNEI. This CDR3 contains 17 residues. The germline V and J ends were trimmed by 6 bases and 3 bases, with 23 bases remaining between them. The DNA for the CDR3 is TGTGCCAGCAGGGGACCCTTCAAAGCAGGGATCGACTATGGCTACACCTTC. It is translated as CASRGPFKAGIDYGYTF.

This chain uses TRBV29-1 with TRBJ2-5; no clear D gene. The germline CDR1 and CDR2 sequences are SQVTM and ANQGSEA. V was shortened by 8 bases and J by 5 bases, with 12 bases between the two germline ends. The CDR3 has 11 residues. Here the CDR3 reads CSLAGYETQYF. In DNA form, the CDR3 reads TGCAGCTTGGCCGGGTATGAGACCCAGTACTTC. The entire variable domain, with the rest obtained from reference TRBV29-1 and TRBJ2-5, is as follows: SAVISQKPSRDICQRGTSLTIQCQVDSQVTMMFWYRQQPGQSLTLIATANQGSEATYESGFVIDKFPISRPNLTFSTLTVSNMSPEDSSIYLCSLAGYETQYFGPGTRLLVL.

About this clonotype itself: One end of the junction is discordant with germline, which a read error may explain. In DNA form, the CDR3 reads TGTGCTAGCAGCGTTGATGGGGGGCGCACACAAGAGACCCAGTACTTC. The encoded protein is CASSVDGGRTQETQYF. J is TRBJ2-5 and V is TRBV7-7; D possibly uses TRBD1 or TRBD2 (6 bases each). The length of the CDR3 is 16 residues. CDR1 is SSHAT and CDR2 is FNYEAQ in the germline V gene (reference sequence).

This clonotype showed up just once. This rearrangement joins TRBV24-1 to TRBJ1-1; 9 nucleotides line up with TRBD1. This CDR3 has 15 amino acids. With 4 bases clipped from V and 0 bases from J, the junction kept 2 bases outside the gene matches. CDR1 and CDR2 (germline): KGHDR, SFDVKD. The CDR3 is CATSDGQGLNTEAFF. CDR3 bases: TGTGCCACCAGTGACGGACAGGGGTTGAACACTGAAGCTTTCTTT.

This clonotype was observed at least ten times. V gene TRBV15 combines with J gene TRBJ1-2, with D perhaps matching TRBD1 (5 bases). There are 15 residues in the CDR3. V was shortened by 0 bases and J by 8 bases, with 16 bases between the two germline ends. Germline V gene lookup returns CDR1 LNHNV and CDR2 YYDKDF (reference sequence). The CDR3 loop is CATSRDRTRAGGYTF. CDR3 nucleotides: TGTGCCACCAGCAGAGATAGGACCAGGGCGGGCGGCTACACCTTC.

V is TRBV7-9 and J is TRBJ2-5, with 8 bases matching TRBD2. Germline loops: CDR1 SEHNR, CDR2 FQNEAQ (reference sequence). The CDR3 is 15 residues long. Trimming at V came to 5 bases and at J to 3 bases, leaving 8 bases not matched to a gene. This CDR3 reads CASSPAGALKETQYF. For the CDR3, the DNA is TGTGCCAGCAGCCCAGCGGGGGCCTTAAAAGAGACCCAGTACTTC.

The chain recombines TRBV29-1 with TRBJ1-1; D remains unclear. Germline V gene lookup returns CDR1 SQVTM and CDR2 ANQGSEA. Trimming pared 8 bases from V and 2 bases from J, leaving 9 bases between. The CDR3 length is 11 residues. CDR3: CSWTTNTEAFF. CDR3 bases: TGCAGCTGGACGACCAACACTGAAGCTTTCTTT.

The genes are TRBV2 and TRBJ1-6, with D maybe TRBD1 (6 bases). Germline V gene lookup returns CDR1 SNHLY and CDR2 FYNNEI. The CDR3 is 16 residues long. The V and J ends lost 4 bases and 8 bases respectively, with 18 bases between them. The CDR3: CASSVGATGMHSPLHF. CDR3 DNA: TGTGCCAGCAGTGTGGGGGCGACCGGGATGCATTCACCCCTCCACTTT.

The rearrangement links TRBV24-1 to TRBJ2-7; TRBD1 agrees at 10 bases. Germline trimming cut 3 bases from V and 6 bases from J; bases unmatched to any gene: 10. Germline CDR1 and CDR2: KGHDR and SFDVKD. The CDR3 is 16 amino acids. This chain's CDR3 is CATSDPSDRGLGEQYF. The CDR3 nucleotides read TGTGCCACCAGTGATCCCTCTGACAGGGGGCTGGGCGAGCAGTACTTC.

This clonotype was detected ten times or more. The genes are TRBV12-3 or TRBV12-4 and TRBJ1-2; D is possibly TRBD1 (5 bases). The CDR3 is 13 amino acids. Trimming removed 5 bases at V and 6 bases at J, with 13 bases between. In DNA, the CDR3 is TGTGCCAGCAGTCTTCTCAGGGCGGATGGCTACACCTTC. Protein product: CASSLLRADGYTF.

The chain carries TRBV19 and TRBJ1-1, with 11 bases that match TRBD1. J was trimmed by 4 bases and V by 4 bases; bases with no gene match: 8. Germline CDR1 reads LNHDA; CDR2 reads SQIVND (reference sequence). This CDR3 spans 16 amino acids. CDR3 protein: CASSTDRGHWGTEAFF. In DNA form, the CDR3 reads TGTGCCAGTAGTACGGACAGGGGGCACTGGGGCACTGAAGCTTTCTTT.

There are many counts of this clonotype. The CDR3 loop reads CATSDSGTGNSPLHF. The CDR3 DNA reads TGTGCCACCAGTGACTCCGGGACAGGGAATTCACCCCTCCACTTT. This chain joins TRBV24-1 and TRBJ1-6; 9 nucleotides match TRBD1. There are 15 residues in the CDR3. From germline, CDR1 is KGHDR and CDR2 SFDVKD. Trimming took 4 bases from V and 7 from J; bases not matched to a gene: 4.

This clonotype occurred a few times. This chain uses TRBV2 with TRBJ2-7; D unresolved. Germline assignment: CDR1 SNHLY and CDR2 FYNNEI. CDR3 size: 12 residues. Between the trimmed V and J ends, which lost 4 bases and 4 bases, there was a span of 8 bases. The CDR3 nucleotides are TGTGCCAGCAGTGCTTTCAGGTACGAGCAGTACTTC. It codes for CASSAFRYEQYF.

This clonotype was counted at least ten times. The V gene is TRBV27, the J gene TRBJ2-5; D is perhaps TRBD1 (6 bases). The CDR3 contains 13 residues. The ends were cut back, 11 bases at V and 5 bases at J, with 18 bases in the middle. In germline, CDR1 is MNHEY, CDR2 SMNVEV (reference sequence). The CDR3 bases are TGTGCCGCAGGCAGGGGAGATGAGGAGACCCAGTACTTC. It encodes CAAGRGDEETQYF.